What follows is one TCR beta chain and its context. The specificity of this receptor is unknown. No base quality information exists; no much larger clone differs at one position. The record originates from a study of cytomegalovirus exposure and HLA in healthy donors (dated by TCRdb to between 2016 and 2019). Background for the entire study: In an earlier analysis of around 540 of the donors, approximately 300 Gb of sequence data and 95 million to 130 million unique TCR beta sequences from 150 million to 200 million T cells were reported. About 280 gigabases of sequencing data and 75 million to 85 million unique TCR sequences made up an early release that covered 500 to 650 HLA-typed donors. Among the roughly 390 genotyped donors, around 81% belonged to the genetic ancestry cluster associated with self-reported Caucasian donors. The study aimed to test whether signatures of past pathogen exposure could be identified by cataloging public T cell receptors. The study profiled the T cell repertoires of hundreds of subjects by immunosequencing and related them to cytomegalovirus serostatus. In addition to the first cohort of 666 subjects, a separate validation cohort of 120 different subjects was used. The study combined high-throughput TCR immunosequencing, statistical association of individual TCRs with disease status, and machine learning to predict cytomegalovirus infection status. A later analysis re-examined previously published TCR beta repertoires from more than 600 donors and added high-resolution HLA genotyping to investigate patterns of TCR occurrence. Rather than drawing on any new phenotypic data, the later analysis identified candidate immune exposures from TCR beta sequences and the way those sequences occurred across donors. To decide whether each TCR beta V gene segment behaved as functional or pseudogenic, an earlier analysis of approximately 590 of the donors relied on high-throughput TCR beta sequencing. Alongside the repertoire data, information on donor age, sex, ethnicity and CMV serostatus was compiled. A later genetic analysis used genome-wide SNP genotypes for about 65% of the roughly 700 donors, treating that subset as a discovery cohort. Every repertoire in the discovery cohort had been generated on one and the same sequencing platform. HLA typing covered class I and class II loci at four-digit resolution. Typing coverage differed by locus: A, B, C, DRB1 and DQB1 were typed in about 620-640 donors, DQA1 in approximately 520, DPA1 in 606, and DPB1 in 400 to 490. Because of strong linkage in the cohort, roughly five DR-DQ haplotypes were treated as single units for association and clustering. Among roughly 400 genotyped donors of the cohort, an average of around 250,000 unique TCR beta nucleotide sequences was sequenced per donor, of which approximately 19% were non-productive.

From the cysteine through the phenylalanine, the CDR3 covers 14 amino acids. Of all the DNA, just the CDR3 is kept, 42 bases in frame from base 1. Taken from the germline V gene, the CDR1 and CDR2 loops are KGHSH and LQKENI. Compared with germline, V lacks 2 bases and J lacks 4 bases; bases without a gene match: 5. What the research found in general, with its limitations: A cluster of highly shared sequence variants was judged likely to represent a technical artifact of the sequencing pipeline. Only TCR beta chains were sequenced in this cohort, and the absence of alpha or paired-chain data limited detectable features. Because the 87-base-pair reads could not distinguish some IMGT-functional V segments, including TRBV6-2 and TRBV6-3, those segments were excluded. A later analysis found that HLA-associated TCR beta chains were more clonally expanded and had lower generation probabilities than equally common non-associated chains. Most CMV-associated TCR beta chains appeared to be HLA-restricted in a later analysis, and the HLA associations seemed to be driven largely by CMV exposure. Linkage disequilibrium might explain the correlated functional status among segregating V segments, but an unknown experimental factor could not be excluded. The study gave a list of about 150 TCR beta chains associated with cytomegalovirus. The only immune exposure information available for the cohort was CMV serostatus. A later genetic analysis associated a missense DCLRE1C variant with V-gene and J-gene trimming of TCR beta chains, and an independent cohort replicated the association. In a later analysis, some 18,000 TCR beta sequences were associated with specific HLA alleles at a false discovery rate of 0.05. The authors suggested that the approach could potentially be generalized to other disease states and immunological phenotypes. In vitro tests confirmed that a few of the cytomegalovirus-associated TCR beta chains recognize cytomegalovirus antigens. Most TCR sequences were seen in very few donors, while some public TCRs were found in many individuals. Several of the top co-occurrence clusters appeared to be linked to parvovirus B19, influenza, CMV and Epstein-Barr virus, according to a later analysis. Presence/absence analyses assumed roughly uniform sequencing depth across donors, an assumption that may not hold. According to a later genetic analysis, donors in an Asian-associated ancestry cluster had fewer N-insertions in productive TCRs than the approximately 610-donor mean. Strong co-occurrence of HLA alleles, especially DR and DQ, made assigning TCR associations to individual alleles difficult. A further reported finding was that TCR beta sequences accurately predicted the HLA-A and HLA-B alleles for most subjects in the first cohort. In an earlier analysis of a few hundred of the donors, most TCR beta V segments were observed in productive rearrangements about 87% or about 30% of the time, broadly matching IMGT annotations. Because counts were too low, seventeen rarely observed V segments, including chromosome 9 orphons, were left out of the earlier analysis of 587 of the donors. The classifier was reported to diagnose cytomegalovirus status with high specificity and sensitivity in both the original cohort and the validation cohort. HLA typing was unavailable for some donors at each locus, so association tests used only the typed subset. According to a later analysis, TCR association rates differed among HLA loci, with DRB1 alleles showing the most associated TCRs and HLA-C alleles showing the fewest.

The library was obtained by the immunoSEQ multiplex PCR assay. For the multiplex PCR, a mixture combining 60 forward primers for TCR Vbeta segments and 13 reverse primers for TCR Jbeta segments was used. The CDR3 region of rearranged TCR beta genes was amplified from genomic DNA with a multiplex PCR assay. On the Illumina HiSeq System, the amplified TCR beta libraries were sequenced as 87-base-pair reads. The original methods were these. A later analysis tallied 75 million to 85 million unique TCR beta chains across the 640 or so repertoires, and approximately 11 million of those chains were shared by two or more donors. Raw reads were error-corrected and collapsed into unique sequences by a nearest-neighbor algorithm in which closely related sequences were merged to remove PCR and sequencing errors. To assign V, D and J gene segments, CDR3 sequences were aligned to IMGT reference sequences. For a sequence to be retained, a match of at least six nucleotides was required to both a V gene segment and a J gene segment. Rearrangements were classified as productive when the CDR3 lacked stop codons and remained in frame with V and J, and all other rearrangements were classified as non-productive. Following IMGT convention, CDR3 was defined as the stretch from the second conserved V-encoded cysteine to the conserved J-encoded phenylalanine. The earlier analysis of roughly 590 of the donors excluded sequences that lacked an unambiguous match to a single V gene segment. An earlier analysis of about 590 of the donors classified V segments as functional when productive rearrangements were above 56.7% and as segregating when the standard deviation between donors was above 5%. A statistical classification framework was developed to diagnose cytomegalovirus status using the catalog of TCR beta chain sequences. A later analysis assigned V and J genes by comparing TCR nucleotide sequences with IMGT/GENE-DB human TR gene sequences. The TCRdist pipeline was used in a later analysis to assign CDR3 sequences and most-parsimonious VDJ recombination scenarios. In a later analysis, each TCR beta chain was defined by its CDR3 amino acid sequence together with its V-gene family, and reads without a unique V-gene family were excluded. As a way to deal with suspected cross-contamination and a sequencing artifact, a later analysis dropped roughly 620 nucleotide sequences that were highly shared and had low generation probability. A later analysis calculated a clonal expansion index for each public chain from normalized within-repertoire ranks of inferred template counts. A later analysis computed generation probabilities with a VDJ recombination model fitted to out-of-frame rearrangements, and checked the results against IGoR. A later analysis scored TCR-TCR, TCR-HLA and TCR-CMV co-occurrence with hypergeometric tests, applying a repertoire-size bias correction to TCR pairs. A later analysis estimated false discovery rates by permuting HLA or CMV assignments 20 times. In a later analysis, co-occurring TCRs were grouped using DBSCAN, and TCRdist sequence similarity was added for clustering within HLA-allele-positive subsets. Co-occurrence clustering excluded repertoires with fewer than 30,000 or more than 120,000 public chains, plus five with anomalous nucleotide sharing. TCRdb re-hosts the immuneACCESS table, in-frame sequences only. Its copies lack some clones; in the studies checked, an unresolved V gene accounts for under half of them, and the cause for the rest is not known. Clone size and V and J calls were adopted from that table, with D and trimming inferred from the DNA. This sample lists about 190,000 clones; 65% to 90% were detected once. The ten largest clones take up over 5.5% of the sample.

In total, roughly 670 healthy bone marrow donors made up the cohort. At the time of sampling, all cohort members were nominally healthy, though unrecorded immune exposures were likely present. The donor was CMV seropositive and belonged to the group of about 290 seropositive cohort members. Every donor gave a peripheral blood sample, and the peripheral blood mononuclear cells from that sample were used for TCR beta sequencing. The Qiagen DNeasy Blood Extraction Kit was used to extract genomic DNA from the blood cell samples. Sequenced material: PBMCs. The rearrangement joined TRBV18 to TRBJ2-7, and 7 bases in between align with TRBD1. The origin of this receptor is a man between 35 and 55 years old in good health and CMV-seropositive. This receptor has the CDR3 CASSPTGVGYEQYF. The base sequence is TGTGCCAGCTCACCAACAGGGGTGGGATACGAGCAGTACTTC.